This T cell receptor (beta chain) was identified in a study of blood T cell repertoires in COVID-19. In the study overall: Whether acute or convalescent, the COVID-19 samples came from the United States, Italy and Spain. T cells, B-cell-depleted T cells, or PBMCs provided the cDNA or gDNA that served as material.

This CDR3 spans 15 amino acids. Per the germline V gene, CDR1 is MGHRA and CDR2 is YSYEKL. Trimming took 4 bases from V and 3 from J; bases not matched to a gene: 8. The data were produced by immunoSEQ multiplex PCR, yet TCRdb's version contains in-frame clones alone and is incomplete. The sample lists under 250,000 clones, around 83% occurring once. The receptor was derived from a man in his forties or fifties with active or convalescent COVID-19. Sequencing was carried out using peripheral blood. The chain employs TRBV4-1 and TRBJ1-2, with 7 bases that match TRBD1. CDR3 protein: CASSPRDSKDYGYTF. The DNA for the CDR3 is TGCGCCAGCAGCCCCCGGGACAGTAAAGACTATGGCTACACCTTC.